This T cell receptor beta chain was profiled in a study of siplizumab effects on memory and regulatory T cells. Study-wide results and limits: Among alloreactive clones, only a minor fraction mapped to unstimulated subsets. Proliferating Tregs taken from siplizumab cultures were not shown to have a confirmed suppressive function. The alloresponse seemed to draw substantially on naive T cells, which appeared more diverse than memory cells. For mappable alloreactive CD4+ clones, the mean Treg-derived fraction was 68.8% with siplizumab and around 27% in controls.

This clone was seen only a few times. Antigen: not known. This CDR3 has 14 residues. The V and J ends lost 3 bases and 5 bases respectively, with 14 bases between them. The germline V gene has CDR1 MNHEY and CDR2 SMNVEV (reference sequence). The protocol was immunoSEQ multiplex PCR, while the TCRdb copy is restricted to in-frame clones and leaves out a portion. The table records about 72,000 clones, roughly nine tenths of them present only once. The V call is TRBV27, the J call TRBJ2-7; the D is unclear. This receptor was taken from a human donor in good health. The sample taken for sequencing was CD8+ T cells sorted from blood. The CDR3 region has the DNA TGTGCCAGCAGTTTGATGGACGGCTTGGACGAGCAGTACTTC. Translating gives CASSLMDGLDEQYF.